This T cell receptor beta chain was sequenced in a study of human thymus T cells. Germline V CDR1 and CDR2: MNHNY, SVGAGI (reference sequence). Trimming stripped 2 bases from V and 9 bases from J, with 11 bases between. The CDR3 loop spans 12 amino acids. Some clones are missing from TCRdb's copy, which holds only in-frame ones; the method was immunoSEQ multiplex PCR. This table has some 50,000 clones, approximately 95% appearing once. An approximately 0.5-1 mL peripheral blood aliquot was taken intraoperatively from four of eight donors. The source is a girl in the first two years of life with a congenital heart defect but otherwise immunologically healthy. This rearrangement joins TRBV6-6 to TRBJ2-7; D is undetermined. The sequenced material came from blood. This CDR3 is CASSYGEFGQYF. As DNA, the CDR3 is TGTGCCAGCAGTTACGGAGAGTTCGGGCAGTACTTC.